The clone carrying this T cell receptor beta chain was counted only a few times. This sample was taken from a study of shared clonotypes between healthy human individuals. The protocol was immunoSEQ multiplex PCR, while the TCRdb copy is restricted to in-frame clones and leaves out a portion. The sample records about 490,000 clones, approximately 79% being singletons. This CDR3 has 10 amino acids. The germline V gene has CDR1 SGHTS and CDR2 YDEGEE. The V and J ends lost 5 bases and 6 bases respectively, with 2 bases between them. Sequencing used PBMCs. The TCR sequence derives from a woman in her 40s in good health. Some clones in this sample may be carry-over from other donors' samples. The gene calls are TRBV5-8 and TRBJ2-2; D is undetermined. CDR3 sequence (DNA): TGTGCCAGCAGTGCCGGGGAGCTGTTTTTT. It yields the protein CASSAGELFF.